The rows below give T cell receptor beta chains drawn from one sample of a study of blood T cell repertoires in COVID-19. Using immunoSEQ multiplex PCR, the repertoire was profiled, and TCRdb retains in-frame clones only, with some absent. There are hundreds of thousands of clones in the sample; about 85% occur only once, and 1.5% to 2% lies in the top ten. Sequencing was carried out using PBMCs or T cells enriched from blood (not recorded which). Receptor source: a woman under 30 with acute COVID-19. CDR3s include the opening cysteine and the closing phenylalanine or tryptophan. A D gene is named only where the DNA matches it firmly. Size is omitted from some rows. Given values are once, few, many or a class for expanded clones.

size,D,J,V,DNA,CDR3
-,-,TRBJ2-5,TRBV3-1/TRBV3-2,TGTGCCAGCAGCCCGTGGGGGGGCGGCGGCGAGACCCAGTACTTC,CASSPWGGGGETQYF
-,-,TRBJ2-7,TRBV7-2,TGTGCCAGCAGCTTAGGGCTAGCGCGAAACGAGCAGTACTTC,CASSLGLARNEQYF
few,-,TRBJ2-7,TRBV2,TGTGCCAGCAGTGACGGCTACGAGCAGTACTTC,CASSDGYEQYF
few,-,TRBJ1-1,TRBV5-5,TGTGCCAGCAGCTTGGCTCAGGGAATGACTGAAGCTTTCTTT,CASSLAQGMTEAFF
-,TRBD1,TRBJ1-6,TRBV30,TGTGCCTGGAGGTATCGGGACAGAGATAATTCACCCCTCCACTTT,CAWRYRDRDNSPLHF
-,TRBD2,TRBJ2-1,TRBV7-8,TGTGCCAGCAGCCCGGTGAGACTAGCGGGGCCTTACAATGAGCAGTTCTTC,CASSPVRLAGPYNEQFF
-,TRBD2,TRBJ2-3,TRBV29-1,TGCAGCGTTGTCGGGACCTGGGGCGCGGGGGACGGCACAGATACGCAGTATTTT,CSVVGTWGAGDGTDTQYF
once,-,TRBJ1-3,TRBV7-8,TGTGCCAGCAGCTCAGGGTTCACGGCCTCTCCTGGAAACACCATATATTTT,CASSSGFTASPGNTIYF
once,-,TRBJ1-3,TRBV28,TGTGCCAGCACCTCTAGGGGGGGAGGAAACACCATATATTTT,CASTSRGGGNTIYF
-,TRBD1,TRBJ1-4,TRBV4-3,TGCGCCAGCAGCCAAGGGACAGGGGAGAATGAAAAACTGTTTTTT,CASSQGTGENEKLFF
-,TRBD2,TRBJ2-7,TRBV5-5,TGTGCCAGCAGCTTGCGTAGCGGGGGGCTTAAAAGCTACGAGCAGTACTTC,CASSLRSGGLKSYEQYF
-,-,TRBJ2-7,TRBV6-2/TRBV6-3,TGTGCCAGCAGTCCCTGGACTGTTCCCCGAGAACCCTACGAGCAGTACTTC,CASSPWTVPREPYEQYF
-,TRBD1,TRBJ2-7,TRBV3-1/TRBV3-2,TGTGCCAGCAGCCAAGCTGTTACAGGGGTCTGGGGCTCCTACGAGCAGTACTTC,CASSQAVTGVWGSYEQYF
-,-,TRBJ2-7,TRBV11-2,TGTGCCAGCAGCTTACCCCTCTCTGGACAGTTACCCTACGAGCAGTACTTC,CASSLPLSGQLPYEQYF
-,TRBD2,TRBJ2-5,TRBV5-4,TGTGCCAGCAGCTTGGTGTCTAGCGGAGAGACCCAGTACTTC,CASSLVSSGETQYF
-,TRBD1,TRBJ1-2,TRBV11-2,TGTGCCAGCAGCTTAGCCCCCTTCCAGGGGGCTTATGGCTACACCTTC,CASSLAPFQGAYGYTF
-,TRBD1,TRBJ2-1,TRBV10-1,TGCGCCAGCAGTAAGTATGACAGGGGAATTGGAGATGAGCAGTTCTTC,CASSKYDRGIGDEQFF
-,TRBD1,TRBJ1-2,TRBV9,TGTGCCAGCAGCGTATATGAGACAGGGGTTGGCTACACCTTC,CASSVYETGVGYTF
-,-,TRBJ2-2,TRBV5-1,TGCGCCAGCAGCGGAACCGGGACTCAATCTGCCACCGGGGAGCTGTTTTTT,CASSGTGTQSATGELFF
-,-,TRBJ2-7,TRBV3-1/TRBV3-2,TGTGCCAGTCAGAACGAGGGACTCGAGCAGTACTTC,CASQNEGLEQYF
-,-,TRBJ2-7,TRBV10-2,TGCGCCAGCAGTCGAGACAGGTCCTCCTACGAGCAGTACTTC,CASSRDRSSYEQYF
-,-,TRBJ2-1,TRBV7-9,TGTGCCAGCACCCTTTTTTTTAGCAATGAGCAGTTCTTC,CASTLFFSNEQFF
-,TRBD2,TRBJ2-7,TRBV24-1,TGTGCCACCAGTCCCGCCGGGACTAGCTCCTACGAGCAGTACTTC,CATSPAGTSSYEQYF
-,-,TRBJ2-6,TRBV7-9,TGTGCCAGCAGCTTAATGGGGCCCGGGGCCAACGTCCTGACTTTC,CASSLMGPGANVLTF
-,TRBD1,TRBJ1-2,TRBV19,TGTGCCAGTAGTGTCGGGACAGGGTCCTATGGCTACACCTTC,CASSVGTGSYGYTF
-,-,TRBJ1-1,TRBV7-2,TGTGCCAGCAGCTGGGCCGGGGGGGAGAACACTGAAGCTTTCTTT,CASSWAGGENTEAFF
-,-,TRBJ1-1,TRBV5-8,TGTGCCAGCAGCTTGACAGGGAACACTGAAGCTTTCTTT,CASSLTGNTEAFF
-,-,TRBJ2-3,TRBV7-2,TGTGCCAGCAGCTTAATGGGAGGAGGCACAGATACGCAGTATTTT,CASSLMGGGTDTQYF
-,TRBD2,TRBJ2-3,TRBV7-6,TGTGCCAGCAGCTTAGCGCCTAGCGGGGGTGGCGATACGCAGTATTTT,CASSLAPSGGGDTQYF
many,-,TRBJ1-2,TRBV25-1,TGTGCCAGCAGTGAACGTAGTAACTATGGCTACACCTTC,CASSERSNYGYTF
-,TRBD2,TRBJ2-2,TRBV28,TGTGCCAGCAGTTTGGCCAGCGGGATCGGGGAGCTGTTTTTT,CASSLASGIGELFF
-,TRBD1,TRBJ1-2,TRBV6-5,TGTGCCAGCAGTTACTTCATATCCGGGACAGAGGGAGGCTACACCTTC,CASSYFISGTEGGYTF
few,TRBD1,TRBJ1-3,TRBV11-2,TGTGCCAGCAGCTCATACCGACGGACAGGATCCAGGTCTGGAAACACCATATATTTT,CASSSYRRTGSRSGNTIYF
-,-,TRBJ1-1,TRBV19,TGTGCCAGTAGCTTCAGGTGGGACACTGAAGCTTTCTTT,CASSFRWDTEAFF
-,TRBD1,TRBJ2-5,TRBV5-1,TGCGCCAGCAGCCTCCTCCGGGACAGGTACCAAGAGACCCAGTACTTC,CASSLLRDRYQETQYF